The table lists the clone carrying this T cell receptor (beta chain) with a few counts. The antigen is unknown. Extracted RNA was reverse transcribed, and the resulting cDNA served as sequencing template. Assay used: immunoSEQ multiplex PCR; TCRdb lists only in-frame clones, some missing. The sample has over 85,000 clones, around two fifths seen once. The record originates from a study of CD8+ T cells in alopecia areata. Study-level information: Tofacitinib was taken orally by treated patients, and the dose was 5 to 10 mg twice daily. Points from the study as a whole: Across lesional scalp, and particularly alopecia totalis/universalis, clonality surpassed that of normal scalp.

V gave up 5 bases and J gave up 9 bases, with 20 bases separating them. The CDR3 runs to 15 residues. CDR1 is SGHAT and CDR2 is FQNNGV in the germline V gene. Specimen: CD4+ T cells sorted from blood. The chain carries TRBV11-2 and TRBJ2-1; D unresolved. The TCR was taken from a human donor with alopecia areata. In DNA form, the CDR3 reads TGTGCCAGCAGCCCCCACCGGGTAGAGGTCCTTGAGCAGTTCTTC. Encoded protein: CASSPHRVEVLEQFF. Based on the CDR3 plus reference TRBV11-2 and TRBJ2-1, the full variable domain is EAGVAQSPRYKIIEKRQSVAFWCNPISGHATLYWYQQILGQGPKLLIQFQNNGVVDDSQLPKDRFSAERLKGVDSTLKIQPAKLEDSAVYLCASSPHRVEVLEQFFGPGTRLTVL.